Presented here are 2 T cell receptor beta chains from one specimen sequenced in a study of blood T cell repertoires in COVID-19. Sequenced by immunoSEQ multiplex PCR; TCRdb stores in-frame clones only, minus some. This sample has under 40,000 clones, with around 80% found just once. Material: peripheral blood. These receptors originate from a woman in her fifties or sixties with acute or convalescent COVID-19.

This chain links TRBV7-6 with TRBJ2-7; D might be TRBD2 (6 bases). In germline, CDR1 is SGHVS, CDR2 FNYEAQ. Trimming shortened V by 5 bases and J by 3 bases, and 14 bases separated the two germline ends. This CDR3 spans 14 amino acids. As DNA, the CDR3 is TGTGCCAGCAGCCCGCCGGGACTCCTCTACGAGCAGTACTTC. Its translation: CASSPPGLLYEQYF.

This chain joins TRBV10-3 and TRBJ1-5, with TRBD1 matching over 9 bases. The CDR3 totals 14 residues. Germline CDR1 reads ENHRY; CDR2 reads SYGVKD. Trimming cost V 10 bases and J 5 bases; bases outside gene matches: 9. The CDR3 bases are TGTGCCACCACCCGGGACAGGGCGGATCAGCCCCAGCATTTT. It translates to CATTRDRADQPQHF.